Below are 19 T cell receptor beta chains sequenced from a single sample in a study of blood T cell repertoires in COVID-19. Method: immunoSEQ multiplex PCR; TCRdb's copy keeps in-frame clones and lacks some. The sample yields about 94,000 clones, 87% seen once. The specimen sequenced was peripheral blood. Receptors were obtained from a woman at least 80 years old with acute or convalescent COVID-19.

J is TRBJ1-5 and V is TRBV19; D not resolved. The CDR3 runs to 13 residues. Germline lookup yields CDR1 LNHDA and CDR2 SQIVND (reference sequence). Trimming took 5 bases from V and 2 from J, leaving 7 bases between them. The CDR3 loop reads CASSQVGNQPQHF. The CDR3 nucleotides read TGTGCCAGTAGTCAAGTAGGCAATCAGCCCCAGCATTTT.

The count of this clone is one. The rearrangement links TRBV3-1 (or the pseudogene TRBV3-2) to TRBJ2-7; tentative D call: TRBD1 (5 bases). Germline V gene sequence: CDR1 LGHDT, CDR2 YNNKEL (reference sequence). V was trimmed by 2 bases and J by 0 bases, leaving 8 bases between them. The CDR3 runs 14 residues. The CDR3 reads CASSQSTVSYEQYF. The DNA of the CDR3 is TGTGCCAGCAGCCAATCGACAGTCTCCTACGAGCAGTACTTC.

This sequence joins TRBV27 and TRBJ2-7, with 9 bases that match TRBD2. Germline V lookup: CDR1 MNHEY, CDR2 SMNVEV (reference sequence). V lost 7 bases and J lost 4; bases outside the gene matches: 8. CDR3 length equals 14 residues. CDR3 protein: CASKIEAGGYEQYF. CDR3 sequence (DNA): TGTGCCAGCAAAATAGAAGCGGGAGGTTACGAGCAGTACTTC.

The genes are TRBV7-2 and TRBJ2-1, with D uncertain. Germline assignment: CDR1 SGHTA and CDR2 FQGNSA. The CDR3 sequence is 13 residues long. Trimming pared 5 bases from V and 4 bases from J, leaving 9 bases between. The DNA of the CDR3 is TGTGCCAGCAGCGTCCCCGGGTACAATGAGCAGTTCTTC. It is translated as CASSVPGYNEQFF.

This chain connects TRBV6-5 to TRBJ1-1, with D perhaps matching TRBD1 (5 bases). The CDR3 has 15 residues. V was clipped by 3 bases and J by 1 base, with 12 bases between them. Germline loops: CDR1 MNHEY, CDR2 SVGAGI. CDR3 loop: CASSYVGVGNTEAFF. DNA of the CDR3: TGTGCCAGCAGTTATGTAGGGGTCGGGAACACTGAAGCTTTCTTT.

This clone came up a few times. The chain recombines TRBV11-3 with TRBJ2-2, with D possibly TRBD2 on 6 matching bases. There are 15 residues in the CDR3. Trimming shortened V by 8 bases and J by 0 bases, and 13 bases separated the two germline ends. The germline V gene encodes CDR1 SGHNT and CDR2 YENEEA. The CDR3 DNA reads as TGTGCCAGCCGCCCCGGGGGAACGAACACCGGGGAGCTGTTTTTT. Protein product: CASRPGGTNTGELFF.

DNA for the CDR3: TGTGCCAGCAGCCAGGGACAGGGAAACACCATATATTTT. As protein: CASSQGQGNTIYF. This rearrangement joins TRBV7-3 to TRBJ1-3; 7 bases agree with TRBD1. The CDR3 runs to 13 residues. Germline CDR1 reads SGHTA; CDR2 reads FQGTGA. V lost 5 bases and J lost 4; bases outside the gene matches: 2.

The rearrangement uses TRBV30 and TRBJ2-1; 11 positions match TRBD2. The CDR3 runs 14 residues. J was trimmed by 5 bases and V by 5 bases; bases with no gene match: 5. Germline V gene lookup returns CDR1 GTSNPN and CDR2 SVGIG (reference sequence). The CDR3 reads CAWLTSGNDNEQFF. The CDR3 nucleotides are TGTGCCTGGCTGACTAGCGGGAATGACAATGAGCAGTTCTTC.

The rearrangement joins TRBV6-2 or TRBV6-3 to TRBJ2-7; D is ambiguous. The germline V and J ends were trimmed by 5 bases and 1 base, with 9 bases remaining between them. The V gene's germline CDR1 is MNHEY and CDR2 SVGEGT. This CDR3 contains 13 residues. Here the CDR3 DNA reads TGTGCCAGCAGTAAAATAGCTTCCTACGAGCAGTACTTC. The encoded protein is CASSKIASYEQYF.

V usage is TRBV13 and J usage is TRBJ1-2, with 7 bases identical to TRBD1. This CDR3 is 14 amino acids long. Looked up from germline, CDR1 is PRHDT and CDR2 is FYEKMQ (reference sequence). J was trimmed by 4 bases and V by 6 bases; bases with no gene match: 8. CDR3 bases: TGTGCCAGCAGGTCAGGGGGTAGGGCCTATGGCTACACCTTC. Encoded protein: CASRSGGRAYGYTF.

V and J are TRBV18 and TRBJ2-1; 10 nucleotides align to TRBD1. This CDR3 spans 17 amino acids. J lost 5 bases, V lost 6 bases, and 13 bases had no gene match. Germline CDR1 and CDR2: KGHSH and LQKENI. The CDR3 region is CASSPRTGGTYDNEQFF. The CDR3 region has the DNA TGTGCCAGCTCTCCTCGGACAGGGGGGACCTATGACAATGAGCAGTTCTTC.

This chain connects TRBV19 to TRBJ1-1; a weak D match, TRBD1 (5 bases). The CDR3 spans 12 residues. Deletions cut 2 bases from V and 6 bases from J, with 7 bases between. CDR1 and CDR2 (germline): LNHDA, SQIVND (reference sequence). The CDR3 here is CASSIRGAEAFF. The CDR3 nucleotides are TGTGCCAGTAGTATAAGGGGCGCTGAAGCTTTCTTT.

The chain uses TRBV19 and TRBJ1-2, with TRBD1 matching over 7 bases. The CDR3 has 12 residues. V was pared by 7 bases and J by 11 bases, with 10 bases of the junction left unmatched. The germline gives CDR1 LNHDA, CDR2 SQIVND (reference sequence). The CDR3 sequence: CASISRDRAYTF. CDR3 nucleotides: TGTGCCAGTATCTCCCGGGACAGAGCTTACACCTTC. Together with reference TRBV19 and TRBJ1-2, the CDR3 gives the full variable domain: DGGITQSPKYLFRKEGQNVTLSCEQNLNHDAMYWYRQDPGQGLRLIYYSQIVNDFQKGDIAEGYSVSREKKESFPLTVTSAQKNPTAFYLCASISRDRAYTFGSGTRLTVV.

This chain uses TRBV24-1 with TRBJ2-3; D uncertain. The V gene's germline CDR1 is KGHDR and CDR2 SFDVKD. The CDR3 is made up of 18 amino acids. Trimming shortened V by 1 base and J by 2 bases, and 18 bases separated the two germline ends. CDR3 residues: CATSDLIFEASDTDTQYF. In DNA, the CDR3 is TGTGCCACCAGTGATTTAATCTTCGAGGCATCCGACACAGATACGCAGTATTTT.

Only one count was recorded for this clone. The CDR3 here is CASSLAGLEQYF. In DNA form, the CDR3 reads TGCGCCAGCAGCTTGGCCGGGTTGGAGCAGTACTTC. The chain combines TRBV5-1 with TRBJ2-7; D is unresolved. V shed 0 bases and J shed 7 bases, with 8 bases lying between them. This CDR3 is 12 amino acids long. Germline lookup yields CDR1 SGHRS and CDR2 YFSETQ.

The chain combines TRBV18 with TRBJ1-3; 7 nucleotides line up with TRBD1. Germline V gene sequence: CDR1 KGHSH, CDR2 LQKENI. V shed 3 bases, J shed 0 bases, and the junction held 5 bases outside the gene matches. This CDR3 is built from 16 residues. The CDR3 loop is CASSPTGISSGNTIYF. In DNA, the CDR3 is TGTGCCAGCTCACCGACAGGGATAAGCTCTGGAAACACCATATATTTT.

The rearrangement joins TRBV6-5 to TRBJ2-3, with D possibly TRBD2 on 5 matching bases. This CDR3 is built from 15 residues. Looked up from germline, CDR1 is MNHEY and CDR2 is SVGAGI. V shed 4 bases and J shed 0 bases, with 11 bases lying between them. This CDR3 reads CASSFGEPSTDTQYF. The CDR3 DNA follows: TGTGCCAGCAGTTTCGGGGAACCTAGCACAGATACGCAGTATTTT.

The genes are TRBV4-1 and TRBJ1-2; 8 bases agree with TRBD1. Germline V gene sequence: CDR1 MGHRA, CDR2 YSYEKL. The CDR3 sequence is 15 residues long. After removal of 1 base from V and 5 bases from J, the junction contained 6 bases not matched to a gene. The CDR3 DNA reads TGCGCCAGCAGCCAAGGACAGGGGTTTTGGTATGGCTACACCTTC. This gives the protein CASSQGQGFWYGYTF.

This clone came up once. V usage is TRBV10-3 and J usage is TRBJ2-1; D may be TRBD1 (6 bases). CDR1 ENHRY and CDR2 SYGVKD come from the germline V gene. V was cut by 2 bases and J by 6 bases, with 11 bases left in between. The CDR3 has 14 residues. The DNA for the CDR3 is TGTGCCATCAGTGAGGTCGTAGGGGGCAATGAGCAGTTCTTC. It codes for CAISEVVGGNEQFF.